Described below is a single T cell receptor (beta chain) sequence and its context. Its antigen is not identified. Trimming pared 5 bases from V and 0 bases from J, leaving 13 bases between. Germline CDR1 and CDR2: LNHDA and SQIVND (reference sequence). This CDR3 region has 15 residues. The data were produced by immunoSEQ multiplex PCR, yet TCRdb's version contains in-frame clones alone and is incomplete. The sample consists of about 34,000 clones, 80% to 85% of them appearing once. The data derive from a study of OX40 agonist ivuxolimab in advanced cancers. Study conclusions and caveats: Expanded clones were, on average, more numerous in CD8+ T cells than in CD4+. Nonresponders included some who also had low normalized T-cell clonal expansion. Partial responders treated at 0.1-3.0 mg/kg exhibited clonal expansion among the lowest measured.

The chain combines TRBV19 with TRBJ1-1, with TRBD1 as a possible D gene (5 bases). This sequence was found in an adult with an advanced solid tumor such as melanoma, head and neck, liver or kidney cancer. The sequences come from CD4+ or CD8+ T cells sorted from blood, collected in a trial of the OX40 agonist ivuxolimab. The CDR3 nucleotides are TGTGCCAGTAGTGTGCAGGGTCGCCTGAACACTGAAGCTTTCTTT. Translated: CASSVQGRLNTEAFF.